The present T cell receptor beta chain was sequenced within a study of stem cell transplantation in POMP-related autoinflammatory disease. Study information: The study hypothesized thymoproteasome defects skew the TRB repertoire via impaired CD8+ selection.

PRAID featured prominent immunodeficiency. A word on this clone: Its antigen is still unknown.

V gave up 1 base and J gave up 7 bases; unmatched junction bases: 5. Germline CDR1 is MDHEN and CDR2 is SYDVKM. This CDR3 is built from 16 residues. Overall study findings and caveats: In PRAID patients, the number of distinct TRB V-J gene pairings was restricted. PRAID patients trended toward lower TRB diversity and higher clonality in all analyzed T-cell subsets.

The method was immunoSEQ multiplex PCR; TCRdb's version includes in-frame clones alone and lacks a portion of them. The sample contains some 33,000 clones, approximately 86% of which appear only once. The sequenced sample was CD4+ T cells from PBMCs, obtained before stem cell transplantation. This sequence was found in a human donor with POMP-related autoinflammation and immune dysregulation (PRAID). The chain employs TRBV28 and TRBJ2-2, with 11 positions matching TRBD1. As DNA, the CDR3 is TGTGCCAGCAGTTTATTTGGACAGGGGGCAGGCGGGGAGCTGTTTTTT. Translation: CASSLFGQGAGGELFF. Full variable domain (missing parts from reference TRBV28 and TRBJ2-2): DVKVTQSSRYLVKRTGEKVFLECVQDMDHENMFWYRQDPGLGLRLIYFSYDVKMKEKGDIPEGYSVSREKKERFSLILESASTNQTSMYLCASSLFGQGAGGELFFGEGSRLTVL.